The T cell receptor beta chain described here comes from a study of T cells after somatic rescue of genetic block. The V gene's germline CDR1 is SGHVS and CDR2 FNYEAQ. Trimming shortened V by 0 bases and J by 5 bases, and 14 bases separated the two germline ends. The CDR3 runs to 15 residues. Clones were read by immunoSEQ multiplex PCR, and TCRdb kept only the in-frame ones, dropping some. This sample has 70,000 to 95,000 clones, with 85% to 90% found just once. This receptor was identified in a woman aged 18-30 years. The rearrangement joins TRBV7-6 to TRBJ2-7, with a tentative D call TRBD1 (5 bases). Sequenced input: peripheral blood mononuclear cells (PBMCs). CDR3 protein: CASSLAGDSSHEQYF. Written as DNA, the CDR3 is TGTGCCAGCAGCTTAGCGGGCGACAGTAGCCACGAGCAGTACTTC. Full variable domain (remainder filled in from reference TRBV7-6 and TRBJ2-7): GAGVSQSPRYKVTKRGQDVALRCDPISGHVSLYWYRQALGQGPEFLTYFNYEAQQDKSGLPNDRFSAERPEGSISTLTIQRTEQRDSAMYRCASSLAGDSSHEQYFGPGTRLTVT.